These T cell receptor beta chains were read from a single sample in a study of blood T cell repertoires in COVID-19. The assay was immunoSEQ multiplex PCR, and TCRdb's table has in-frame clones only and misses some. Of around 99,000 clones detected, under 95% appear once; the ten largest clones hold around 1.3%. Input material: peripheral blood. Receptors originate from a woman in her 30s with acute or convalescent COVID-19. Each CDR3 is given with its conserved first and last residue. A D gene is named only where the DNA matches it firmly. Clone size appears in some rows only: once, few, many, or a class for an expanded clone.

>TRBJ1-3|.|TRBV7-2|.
TGTGCCAGCAGCTCTTACAGGGCTGGAAACACCATATATTTT
CASSSYRAGNTIYF
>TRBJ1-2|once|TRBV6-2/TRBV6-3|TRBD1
TGTGCCAGCAGTTACACGGACAGGAGCTATGGCTACACCTTC
CASSYTDRSYGYTF
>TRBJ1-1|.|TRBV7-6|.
TGTGCCAGCAGCTATACAGGGACAAACACTGAAGCTTTCTTT
CASSYTGTNTEAFF
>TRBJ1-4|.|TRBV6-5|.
TGTGCCAGCAGTTACTCGCAGGACAGCCTTGAAAAACTGTTTTTT
CASSYSQDSLEKLFF
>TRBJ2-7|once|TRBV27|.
TGTGCCAGCAGTTCCCCCGGAGCGCACGAGCAGTACTTC
CASSSPGAHEQYF
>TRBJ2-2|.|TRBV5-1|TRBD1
TGCGCCAGCAGCAGACAGGGGGACGAGACCGGGGAGCTGTTTTTT
CASSRQGDETGELFF
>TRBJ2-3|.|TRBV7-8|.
TGTGCCGGCGGGTTTTTGGACAGAGCTAGCACAGATACGCAGTATTTT
CAGGFLDRASTDTQYF
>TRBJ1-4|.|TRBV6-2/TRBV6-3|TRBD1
TGTGCCAGCAGTTGGGGAGGACAGGAGAATGAAAAACTGTTTTTT
CASSWGGQENEKLFF
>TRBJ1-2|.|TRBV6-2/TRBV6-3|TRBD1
TGTGCCAGCACTTACCAAGACAGGGTTCGCTACACCTTC
CASTYQDRVRYTF
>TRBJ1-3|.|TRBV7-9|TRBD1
TGTGCCAGCAGCTTCGGACAGGGCACCTACTCCTCTGGAAACACCATATATTTT
CASSFGQGTYSSGNTIYF